Here is one TCR beta chain with its context. Its antigen is undetermined. Described time point: persistent/refractory GD, antithyroid drugs over 5 years with positive TRAb. Isolated PBMC RNA provided the starting material for the TCR library. Graves' disease diagnosis used American Thyroid Association guidelines. Into tubes containing EDTA, roughly 10 milliliters of peripheral blood were drawn. The TCR beta library used iRepertoire HTBI primers with Arm-PCR amplification of CDR3. One entry per CDR3 protein results from TCRdb running MiXCR on the multiplex PCR reads. This table holds about 310,000 distinct CDR3 sequences, 22% found once. The V gene's germline CDR1 is SGHRS and CDR2 YFSETQ. V shed 1 base, J shed 2 bases, and the junction held 5 bases outside the gene matches. The CDR3 spans 15 residues. The record originates from a study of regulatory T cells in long-lasting Graves disease. Background on the study: Persistent cases took antithyroid drugs over 5 years and stayed TSH receptor antibody positive.

Study-wide results and limits: Newly diagnosed disease favored TRBV20-1 and TRBJ2-1 over persistent disease.

The V and J genes are TRBV5-1 and TRBJ2-7; TRBD2 aligns across 8 bases. This sequence was found in a female donor with Graves disease. The sequencing here drew on peripheral blood mononuclear cells (PBMCs), taken when the disease was refractory, from a patient treated with antithyroid drugs. The CDR3 nucleotides read TGCGCCAGCAGCTTGTTGGCGGGAGGCGCCTACGAGCAGTACTTC. This codes for CASSLLAGGAYEQYF.